This is a list of T cell receptor beta chains from one sample in a study of T cells in Graves' hyperthyroidism and ophthalmopathy. TCRdb reprocessed the multiplex PCR reads via MiXCR and lists one record per CDR3 protein. Here the sample spans 300,000 to 400,000 distinct CDR3 sequences, approximately 15% being singletons. The sample taken for sequencing was blood. The receptors stem from a woman aged 55-75 years with Graves' hyperthyroidism. CDR3s leave out the opening cysteine and the closing phenylalanine or tryptophan. A D gene is named only where the DNA matches it firmly. The size of a clone is reported for some rows only, either as once, few or many, or as a class for expanded clones.

>TRBD1|.|TRBJ1-4|TRBV5-8
ASSADRGYEKLF
>TRBD2|many|TRBJ2-1|TRBV11-2
ASSSSGRTYNEQF
>.|.|TRBJ1-1|TRBV30
AWSPGEGTEAF
>.|many|TRBJ2-5|TRBV7-8
ASSLGWRAQETQY
>.|many|TRBJ2-7|TRBV2
ASTGLYSYEQY
>.|.|TRBJ1-6|TRBV6-1
ASRAGQYNSPLH
>.|many|TRBJ2-4|TRBV7-9
ASSFMGSAKNIQY
>TRBD2|many|TRBJ2-7|TRBV2
ASKELAGTNEQY
>.|.|TRBJ1-2|TRBV7-3
ASSPAGLQYGYT
>TRBD2|.|TRBJ2-1|TRBV13
ASSTPRTSGSIYNEQF
>.|few|TRBJ2-1|TRBV27
ASSSSARYNEQF